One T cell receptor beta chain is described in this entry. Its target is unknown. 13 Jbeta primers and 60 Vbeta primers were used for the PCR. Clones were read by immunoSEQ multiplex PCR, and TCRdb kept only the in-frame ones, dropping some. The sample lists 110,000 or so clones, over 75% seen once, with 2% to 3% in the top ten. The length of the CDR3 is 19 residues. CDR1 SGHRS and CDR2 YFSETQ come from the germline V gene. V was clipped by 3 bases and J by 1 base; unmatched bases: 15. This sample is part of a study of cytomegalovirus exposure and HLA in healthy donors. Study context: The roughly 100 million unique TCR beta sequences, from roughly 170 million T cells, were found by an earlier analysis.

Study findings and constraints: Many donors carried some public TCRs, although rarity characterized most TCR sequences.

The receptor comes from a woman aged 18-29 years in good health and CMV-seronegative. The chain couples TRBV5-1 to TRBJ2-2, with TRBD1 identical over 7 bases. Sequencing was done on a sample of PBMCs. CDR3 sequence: CASSSTGTAERWNTGELFF. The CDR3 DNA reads TGCGCCAGCAGCTCAACTGGGACAGCCGAAAGGTGGAACACCGGGGAGCTGTTTTTT.